The rows below give T cell receptor beta chains drawn from one sample of a study of blood T cells in healthy people across ages. TCRdb fed the 5' RACE reads into MiXCR, producing one record per CDR3 protein. This table has 1.5 million to 2 million distinct CDR3 sequences, approximately 30% appearing once. The specimen sequenced was blood. These receptors all stem from a woman aged 25 to 39 in good health. Each CDR3 is given with its conserved first and last residue. Each record gives: J gene, V gene, D gene, clone size, CDR3 protein, CDR3 DNA. D genes are given only for firm matches. The listing skips clone size in some rows; elsewhere it reads once, few, many or a size class.

>TRBJ2-1|TRBV14|.|.
CASSQKYKAHNEQFF
TGTGCCAGCAGCCAAAAATACAAAGCCCACAATGAGCAGTTCTTC
>TRBJ2-3|TRBV12-3/TRBV12-4|.|many
CASRGITDTQYF
TGTGCCAGCAGGGGGATCACAGATACGCAGTATTTT
>TRBJ2-7|TRBV7-2|TRBD2|many
CASSPLAGGMYEQYF
TGTGCCAGCAGCCCTCTAGCGGGAGGTATGTACGAGCAGTACTTC
>TRBJ2-3|TRBV15|TRBD1|.
CATSRDRAFWDRREDTQYF
TGTGCCACCAGCAGAGATCGGGCTTTTTGGGACAGGCGGGAAGATACGCAGTATTTT
>TRBJ2-5|TRBV7-2|.|many
CASSRDIQETQYF
TGTGCCAGCAGCCGGGACATCCAAGAGACCCAGTACTTC
>TRBJ2-3|TRBV7-2|.|.
CASSFNGPGDTQYF
TGTGCCAGCAGCTTCAACGGGCCAGGGGATACGCAGTATTTT
>TRBJ1-5|TRBV11-1|TRBD1|few
CASSSPSGTGGYRPQHF
TGTGCCAGCAGCTCCCCTTCCGGGACAGGGGGGTATCGGCCCCAGCATTTT
>TRBJ2-6|TRBV30|.|few
CAWSRDISGANVLTF
TGTGCCTGGAGTCGAGATATCTCTGGGGCCAACGTCCTGACTTTC
>TRBJ1-4|TRBV5-1|TRBD1|once
CASSLRQQGINEKLFF
TGCGCCAGCAGCTTGCGCCAACAGGGGATAAATGAAAAACTGTTTTTT
>TRBJ2-2|TRBV30|.|few
CAWRRLNTGELFF
TGTGCCTGGAGGCGGCTGAACACCGGGGAGCTGTTTTTT
>TRBJ2-5|TRBV5-1|.|.
CASSEGYQGTQYF
TGCGCCAGCAGCGAGGGATACCAGGGGACCCAGTACTTC
>TRBJ1-2|TRBV11-2|.|few
CASSLIRGPTIPGYTF
TGTGCCAGCAGCTTAATCCGTGGACCGACAATCCCCGGCTACACCTTC
>TRBJ2-3|TRBV2|.|.
CASSDRLSTQYF
TGTGCCAGCAGTGACCGGCTGAGTACGCAGTATTTT
>TRBJ2-1|TRBV27|.|many
CASNFFARALNEQFF
TGTGCCAGCAATTTTTTCGCCAGGGCACTCAATGAGCAGTTCTTC
>TRBJ2-3|TRBV27|TRBD1|.
CASSTRQGARDTQYF
TGTGCCAGCAGTACCCGACAGGGGGCGAGGGATACGCAGTATTTT
>TRBJ2-1|TRBV7-2|TRBD1|few
CASSLEGTGGRGEQFF
TGTGCCAGCAGCTTAGAAGGGACAGGGGGCCGGGGTGAGCAGTTCTTC
>TRBJ2-5|TRBV7-3|.|many
CASSFGGPQETQYF
TGTGCCAGCAGCTTCGGGGGGCCCCAAGAGACCCAGTACTTC